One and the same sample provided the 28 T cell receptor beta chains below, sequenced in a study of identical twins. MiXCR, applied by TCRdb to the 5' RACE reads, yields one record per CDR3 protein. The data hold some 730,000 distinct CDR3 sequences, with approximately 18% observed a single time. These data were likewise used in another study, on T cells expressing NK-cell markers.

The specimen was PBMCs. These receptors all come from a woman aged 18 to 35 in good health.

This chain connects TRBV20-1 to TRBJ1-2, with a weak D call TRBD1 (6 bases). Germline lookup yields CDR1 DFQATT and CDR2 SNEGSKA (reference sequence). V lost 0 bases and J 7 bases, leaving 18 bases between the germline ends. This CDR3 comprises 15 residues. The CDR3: CSARDRTRTAGGYTF. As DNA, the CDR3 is TGCAGTGCTAGAGACCGTACTAGGACAGCAGGTGGCTACACCTTC.

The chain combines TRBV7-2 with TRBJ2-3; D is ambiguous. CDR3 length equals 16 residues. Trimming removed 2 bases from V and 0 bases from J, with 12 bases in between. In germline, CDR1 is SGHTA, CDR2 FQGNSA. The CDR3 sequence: CASSLWRSSSTDTQYF. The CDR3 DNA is TGTGCCAGCAGCTTATGGCGGTCAAGTAGCACAGATACGCAGTATTTT.

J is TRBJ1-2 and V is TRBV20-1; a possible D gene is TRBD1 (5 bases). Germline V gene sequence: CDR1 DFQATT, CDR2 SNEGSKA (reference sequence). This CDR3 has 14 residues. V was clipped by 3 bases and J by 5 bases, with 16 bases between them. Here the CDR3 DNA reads TGCAGTGCTAGTCAGGGAATTCCCCATTATGGCTACACCTTC. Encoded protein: CSASQGIPHYGYTF.

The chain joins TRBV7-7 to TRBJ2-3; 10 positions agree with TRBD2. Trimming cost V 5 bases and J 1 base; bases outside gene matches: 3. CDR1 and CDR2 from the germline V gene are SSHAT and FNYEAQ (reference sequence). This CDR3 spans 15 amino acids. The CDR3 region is CASSPSGSGTDTQYF. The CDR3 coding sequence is TGTGCCAGCAGCCCTAGCGGGAGTGGCACAGATACGCAGTATTTT.

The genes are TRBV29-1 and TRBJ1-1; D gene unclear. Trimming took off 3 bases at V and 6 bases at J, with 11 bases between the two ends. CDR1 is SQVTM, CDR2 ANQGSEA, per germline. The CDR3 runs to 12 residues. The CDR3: CSVERSGPEAFF. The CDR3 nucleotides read TGCAGCGTTGAGAGGTCAGGCCCTGAAGCTTTCTTT.

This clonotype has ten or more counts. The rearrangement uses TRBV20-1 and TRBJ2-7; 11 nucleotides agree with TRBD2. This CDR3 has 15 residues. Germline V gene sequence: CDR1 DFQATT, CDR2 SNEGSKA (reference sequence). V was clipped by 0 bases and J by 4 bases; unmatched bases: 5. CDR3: CSARDWGTSGYEQYF. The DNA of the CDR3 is TGCAGTGCTAGAGATTGGGGGACTAGCGGATACGAGCAGTACTTC.

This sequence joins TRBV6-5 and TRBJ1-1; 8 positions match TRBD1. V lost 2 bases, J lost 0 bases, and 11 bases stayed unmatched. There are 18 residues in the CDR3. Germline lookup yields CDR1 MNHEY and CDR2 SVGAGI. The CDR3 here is CASSYRAAGGSMNTEAFF. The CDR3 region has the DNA TGTGCCAGCAGTTACCGAGCTGCAGGGGGCTCCATGAACACTGAAGCTTTCTTT.

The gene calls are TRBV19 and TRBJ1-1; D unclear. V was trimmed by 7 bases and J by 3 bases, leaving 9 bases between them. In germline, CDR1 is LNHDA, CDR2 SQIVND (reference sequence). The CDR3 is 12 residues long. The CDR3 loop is CASTRRYTEAFF. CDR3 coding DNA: TGTGCCAGTACCCGGCGTTACACTGAAGCTTTCTTT.

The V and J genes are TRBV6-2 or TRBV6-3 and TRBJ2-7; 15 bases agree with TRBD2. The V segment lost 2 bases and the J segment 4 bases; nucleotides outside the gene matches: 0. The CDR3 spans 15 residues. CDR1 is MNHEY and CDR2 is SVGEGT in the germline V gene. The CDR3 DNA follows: TGTGCCAGCAGTTACGGGACTAGCGGGAGGTACGAGCAGTACTTC. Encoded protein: CASSYGTSGRYEQYF.

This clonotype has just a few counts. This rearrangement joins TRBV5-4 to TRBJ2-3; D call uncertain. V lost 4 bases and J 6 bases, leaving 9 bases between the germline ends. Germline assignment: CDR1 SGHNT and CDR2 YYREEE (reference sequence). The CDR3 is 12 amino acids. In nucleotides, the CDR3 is TGTGCCAGCAGCATTTTTGGTGATACGCAGTATTTT. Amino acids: CASSIFGDTQYF.

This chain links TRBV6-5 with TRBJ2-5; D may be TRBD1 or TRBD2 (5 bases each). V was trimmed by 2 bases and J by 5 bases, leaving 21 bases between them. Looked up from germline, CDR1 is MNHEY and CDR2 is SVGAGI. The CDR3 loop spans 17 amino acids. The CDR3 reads CASSYRPGPHPRETQYF. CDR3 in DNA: TGTGCCAGCAGTTACCGGCCGGGACCTCACCCAAGGGAGACCCAGTACTTC.

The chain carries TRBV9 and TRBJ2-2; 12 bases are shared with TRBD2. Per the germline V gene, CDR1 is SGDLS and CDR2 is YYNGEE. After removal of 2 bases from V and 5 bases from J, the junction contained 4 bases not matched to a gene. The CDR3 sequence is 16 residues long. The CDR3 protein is CASSVTGTSGTGELFF. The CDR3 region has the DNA TGTGCCAGCAGCGTTACCGGGACTAGCGGGACCGGGGAGCTGTTTTTT. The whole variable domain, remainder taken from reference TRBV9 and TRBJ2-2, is DSGVTQTPKHLITATGQRVTLRCSPRSGDLSVYWYQQSLDQGLQFLIQYYNGEERAKGNILERFSAQQFPDLHSELNLSSLELGDSALYFCASSVTGTSGTGELFFGEGSRLTVL.

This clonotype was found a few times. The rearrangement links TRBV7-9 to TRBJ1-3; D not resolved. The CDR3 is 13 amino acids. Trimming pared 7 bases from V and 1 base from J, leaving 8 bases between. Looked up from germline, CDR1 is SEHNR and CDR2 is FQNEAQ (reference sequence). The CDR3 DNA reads TGTGCCAGCACCTCGCCGTCTGGAAACACCATATATTTT. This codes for CASTSPSGNTIYF.

The CDR3 coding sequence is TGTGCTAGTTGGATCGGCGGGCTCCAAGAGACCCAGTACTTC. Encoded protein: CASWIGGLQETQYF. The V gene is TRBV12-5, the J gene TRBJ2-5, with D possibly being TRBD2 (5 bases). The CDR3 covers 14 residues. Per the germline V gene, CDR1 is LGHNT and CDR2 is FRNRAP. The V end lost 8 bases, the J end lost 1 base, and 14 bases lay between the germline ends.

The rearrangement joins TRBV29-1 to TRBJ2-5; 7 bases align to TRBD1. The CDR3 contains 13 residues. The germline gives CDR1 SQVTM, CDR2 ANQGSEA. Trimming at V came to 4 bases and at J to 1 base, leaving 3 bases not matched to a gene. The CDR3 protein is CSVARDSQETQYF. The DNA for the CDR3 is TGCAGCGTTGCCCGGGACAGCCAAGAGACCCAGTACTTC.

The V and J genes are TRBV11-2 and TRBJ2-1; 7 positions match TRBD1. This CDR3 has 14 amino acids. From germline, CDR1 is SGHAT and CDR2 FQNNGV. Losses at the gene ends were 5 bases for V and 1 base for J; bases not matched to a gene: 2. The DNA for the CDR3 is TGTGCCAGCAGCCGGACAGGATCCTACAATGAGCAGTTCTTC. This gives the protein CASSRTGSYNEQFF.

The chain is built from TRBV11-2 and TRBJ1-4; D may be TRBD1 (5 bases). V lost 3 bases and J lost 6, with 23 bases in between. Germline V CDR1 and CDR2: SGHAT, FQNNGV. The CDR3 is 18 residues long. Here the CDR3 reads CASSLGPTYVRVDEKLFF. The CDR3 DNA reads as TGTGCCAGCAGCTTGGGGCCGACGTACGTCCGAGTGGATGAAAAACTGTTTTTT.

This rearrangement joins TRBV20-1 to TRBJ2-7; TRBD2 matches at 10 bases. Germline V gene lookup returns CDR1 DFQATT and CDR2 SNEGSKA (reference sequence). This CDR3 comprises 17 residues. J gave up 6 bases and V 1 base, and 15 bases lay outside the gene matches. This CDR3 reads CSARGGGRGASGSEQYF. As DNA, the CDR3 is TGCAGTGCTAGAGGTGGGGGGCGGGGGGCTAGCGGGAGCGAGCAGTACTTC.

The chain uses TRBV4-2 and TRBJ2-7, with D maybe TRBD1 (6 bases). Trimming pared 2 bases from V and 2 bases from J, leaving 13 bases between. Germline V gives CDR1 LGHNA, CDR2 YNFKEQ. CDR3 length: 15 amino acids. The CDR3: CASSQPGQLAYEQYF. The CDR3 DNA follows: TGTGCCAGCAGCCAACCGGGACAATTAGCCTACGAGCAGTACTTC.

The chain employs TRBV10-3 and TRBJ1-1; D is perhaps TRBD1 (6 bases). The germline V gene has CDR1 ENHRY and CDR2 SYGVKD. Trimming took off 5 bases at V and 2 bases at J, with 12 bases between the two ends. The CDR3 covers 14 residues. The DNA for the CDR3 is TGTGCCATCAGTAAACAGGGATCTAACACTGAAGCTTTCTTT. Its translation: CAISKQGSNTEAFF.

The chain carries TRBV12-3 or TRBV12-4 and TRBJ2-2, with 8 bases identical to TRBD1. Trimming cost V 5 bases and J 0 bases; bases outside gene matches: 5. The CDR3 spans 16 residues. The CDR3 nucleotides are TGTGCCAGCAGTGCCGGGACAGGCTCGAACACCGGGGAGCTGTTTTTT. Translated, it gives CASSAGTGSNTGELFF.

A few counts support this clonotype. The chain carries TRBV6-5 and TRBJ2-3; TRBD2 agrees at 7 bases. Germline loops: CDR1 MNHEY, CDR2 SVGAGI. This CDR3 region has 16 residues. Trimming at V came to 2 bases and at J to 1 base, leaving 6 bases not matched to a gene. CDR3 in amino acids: CASSYGTTSRTDTQYF. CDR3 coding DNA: TGTGCCAGCAGTTACGGTACGACTAGCCGCACAGATACGCAGTATTTT.

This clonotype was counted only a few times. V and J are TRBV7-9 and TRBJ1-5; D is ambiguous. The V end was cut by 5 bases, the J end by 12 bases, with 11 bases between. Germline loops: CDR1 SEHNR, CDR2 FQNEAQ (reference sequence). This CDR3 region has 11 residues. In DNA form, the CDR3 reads TGTGCCAGCAGCCTCGGGAACCTCCAGCATTTT. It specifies CASSLGNLQHF.

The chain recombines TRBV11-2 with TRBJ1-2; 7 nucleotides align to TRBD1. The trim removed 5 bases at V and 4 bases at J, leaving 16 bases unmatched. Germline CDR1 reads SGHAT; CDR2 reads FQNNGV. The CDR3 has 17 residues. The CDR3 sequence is CASSLGVLSTGSYGYTF. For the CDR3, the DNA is TGTGCCAGCAGCCTTGGTGTTTTATCGACAGGGTCCTATGGCTACACCTTC.

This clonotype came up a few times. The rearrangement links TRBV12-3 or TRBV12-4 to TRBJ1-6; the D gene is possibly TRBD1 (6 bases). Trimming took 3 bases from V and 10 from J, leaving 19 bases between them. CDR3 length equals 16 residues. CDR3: CASSFSVWGRGSPLHF. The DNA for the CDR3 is TGTGCCAGCAGTTTCTCGGTTTGGGGGCGAGGATCACCCCTCCACTTT.

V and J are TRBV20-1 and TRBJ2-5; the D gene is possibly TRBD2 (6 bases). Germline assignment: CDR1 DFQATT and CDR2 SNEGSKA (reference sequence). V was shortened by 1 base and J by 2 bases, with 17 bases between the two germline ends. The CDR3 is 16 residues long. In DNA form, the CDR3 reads TGCAGTGCTAGAGCTTCGGCGGGGTTAGGGCAAGAGACCCAGTACTTC. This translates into CSARASAGLGQETQYF.

This CDR3 is CASSQATFNSPLHF. For the CDR3, the DNA is TGTGCCAGCAGCCAGGCTACGTTCAATTCACCCCTCCACTTT. The chain links TRBV6-1 to TRBJ1-6; D gene ambiguous. CDR1 MNHNS and CDR2 SASEGT come from the germline V gene. The CDR3 extends over 14 amino acids. V gave up 6 bases and J gave up 7 bases, with 13 bases separating them.

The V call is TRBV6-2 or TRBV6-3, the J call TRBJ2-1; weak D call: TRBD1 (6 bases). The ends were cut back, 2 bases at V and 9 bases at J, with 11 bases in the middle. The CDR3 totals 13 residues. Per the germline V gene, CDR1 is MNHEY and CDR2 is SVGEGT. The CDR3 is CASSYTRGGEQFF. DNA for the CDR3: TGTGCCAGCAGTTACACTAGAGGGGGTGAGCAGTTCTTC.